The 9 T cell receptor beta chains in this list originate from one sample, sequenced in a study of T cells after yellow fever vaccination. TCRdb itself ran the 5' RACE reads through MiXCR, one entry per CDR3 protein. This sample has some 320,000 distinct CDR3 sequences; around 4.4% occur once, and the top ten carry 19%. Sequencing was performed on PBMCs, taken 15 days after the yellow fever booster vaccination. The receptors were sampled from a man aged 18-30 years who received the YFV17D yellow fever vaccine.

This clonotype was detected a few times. The DNA of the CDR3 is TGTGCCATCAGTGGGGATTCCCTCGGGACAGACCAGCATTTT. It codes for CAISGDSLGTDQHF. The chain combines TRBV10-3 with TRBJ1-5; TRBD1 agrees at 7 bases. The trim removed 4 bases at V and 12 bases at J, leaving 12 bases unmatched. Germline V CDR1 and CDR2: ENHRY, SYGVKD. The CDR3 loop spans 14 amino acids.

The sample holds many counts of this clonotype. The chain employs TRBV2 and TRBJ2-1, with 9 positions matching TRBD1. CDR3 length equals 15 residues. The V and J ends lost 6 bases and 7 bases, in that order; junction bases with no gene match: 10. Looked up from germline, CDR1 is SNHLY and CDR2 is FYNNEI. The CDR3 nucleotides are TGTGCCAGCAGCCTAAGGGACAGGGTAATGAATGAGCAGTTCTTC. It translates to CASSLRDRVMNEQFF.

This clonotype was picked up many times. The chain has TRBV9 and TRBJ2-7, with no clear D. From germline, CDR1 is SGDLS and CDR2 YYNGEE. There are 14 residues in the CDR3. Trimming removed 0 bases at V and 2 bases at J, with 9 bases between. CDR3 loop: CASSVGDDPYEQYV. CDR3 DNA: TGTGCCAGCAGCGTAGGAGACGACCCCTACGAGCAGTACGTC.

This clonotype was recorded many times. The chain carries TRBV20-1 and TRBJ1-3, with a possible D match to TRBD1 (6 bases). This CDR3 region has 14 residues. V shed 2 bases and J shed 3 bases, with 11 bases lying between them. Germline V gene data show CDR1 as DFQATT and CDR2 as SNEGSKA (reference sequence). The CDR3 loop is CSARSRGSGNTIYF. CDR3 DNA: TGCAGTGCTAGATCCAGGGGCAGTGGAAACACCATATATTTT.

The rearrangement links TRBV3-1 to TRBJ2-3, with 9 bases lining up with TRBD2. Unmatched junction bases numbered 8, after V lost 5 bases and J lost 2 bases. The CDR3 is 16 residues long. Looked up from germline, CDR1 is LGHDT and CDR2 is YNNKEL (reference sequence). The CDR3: CASSEKRGVFTDTQYF. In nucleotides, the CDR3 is TGTGCCAGCAGCGAGAAGCGGGGGGTATTCACAGATACGCAGTATTTT.

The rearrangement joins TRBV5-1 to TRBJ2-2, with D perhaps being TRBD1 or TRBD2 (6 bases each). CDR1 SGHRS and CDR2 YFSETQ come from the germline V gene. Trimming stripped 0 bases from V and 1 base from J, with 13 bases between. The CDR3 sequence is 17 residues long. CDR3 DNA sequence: TGCGCCAGCAGCTTGGGTCCGGGGGCCCAGAACACCGGGGAGCTGTTTTTT. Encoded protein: CASSLGPGAQNTGELFF. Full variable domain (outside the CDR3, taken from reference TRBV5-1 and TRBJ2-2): KAGVTQTPRYLIKTRGQQVTLSCSPISGHRSVSWYQQTPGQGLQFLFEYFSETQRNKGNFPGRFSGRQFSNSRSEMNVSTLELGDSALYLCASSLGPGAQNTGELFFGEGSRLTVL.

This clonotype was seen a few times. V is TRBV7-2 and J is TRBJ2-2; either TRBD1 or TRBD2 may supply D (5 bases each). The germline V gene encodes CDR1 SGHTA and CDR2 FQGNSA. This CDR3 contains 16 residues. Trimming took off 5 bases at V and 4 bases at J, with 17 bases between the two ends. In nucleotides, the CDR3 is TGTGCCAGCAGCCCAGCGGCAGGGTTGGTCACCGGGGAGCTGTTTTTT. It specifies CASSPAAGLVTGELFF.

The DNA of the CDR3 is TGTGCCAGCAGCTTGCCGGTGGGCCGGATCGGCACAGATACGCAGTATTTT. This encodes CASSLPVGRIGTDTQYF. The chain uses TRBV5-4 and TRBJ2-3; D unclear. The V end lost 1 base, the J end lost 1 base, and 16 bases lay between the germline ends. The CDR3 contains 17 residues. Germline V lookup: CDR1 SGHNT, CDR2 YYREEE (reference sequence).

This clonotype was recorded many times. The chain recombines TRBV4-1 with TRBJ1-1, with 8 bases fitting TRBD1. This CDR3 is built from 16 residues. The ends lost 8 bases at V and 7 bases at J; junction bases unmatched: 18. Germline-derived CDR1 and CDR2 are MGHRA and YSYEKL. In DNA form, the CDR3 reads TGCGCCAGCGGACGAGGACAGGGTGGTCGATCTAATGAAGCTTTCTTT. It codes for CASGRGQGGRSNEAFF.